One and the same sample provided the 2 T cell receptor beta chains below, sequenced in a study of blood T cell repertoires in COVID-19. Produced via immunoSEQ multiplex PCR; TCRdb's table is partial and in-frame only. The data show a few hundred thousand clones, 85% to 90% seen once. The sample comprised PBMCs or T cells enriched from blood (not recorded which). These receptors were collected from a man between 35 and 55 years old who had recovered from COVID-19.

The chain employs TRBV5-6 and TRBJ1-2; maybe TRBD1 (6 bases). The ends were cut back, 1 base at V and 8 bases at J, with 24 bases in the middle. CDR3 size: 17 residues. In germline, CDR1 is SGHDT, CDR2 YYEEEE. CDR3 in DNA: TGTGCCAGCAGCTTGATGGTTCCCCACAGGGAGCGGCGCGGCTACACCTTC. Translating gives CASSLMVPHRERRGYTF.

CDR3 residues: CSVGGIAEQYF. The CDR3 region has the DNA TGCAGCGTTGGAGGAATTGCGGAGCAGTACTTC. The chain couples TRBV29-1 to TRBJ2-7, with no clear D. CDR3 length: 11 residues. The germline V and J ends were trimmed by 4 bases and 7 bases, with 11 bases remaining between them. Germline values: CDR1 SQVTM, CDR2 ANQGSEA.